This paragraph reports one TCR beta chain. With 2 bases clipped from V and 0 bases from J, the junction kept 4 bases outside the gene matches. The CDR3 sequence is 17 residues long. Germline-derived CDR1 and CDR2 are SGHTA and FQGNSA. This sample is part of a study of control samples from healthy donors and cancer patients. Method: immunoSEQ multiplex PCR; TCRdb's copy keeps in-frame clones and lacks some. The table records 25,000 to 35,000 clones, 70% to 85% of them present only once. This receptor was obtained from a man aged 60-69 years with head and neck cancer. The V and J genes are TRBV7-2 and TRBJ2-1; 10 bases line up with TRBD2. Specimen: PBMCs. The CDR3 loop reads CASSLRTSGVSYNEQFF. The CDR3 region has the DNA TGTGCCAGCAGCTTACGAACTAGCGGGGTCTCCTACAATGAGCAGTTCTTC.